This is a list of T cell receptor beta chains from one sample in a study of control samples from healthy donors and cancer patients. Using immunoSEQ multiplex PCR, the repertoire was profiled, and TCRdb retains in-frame clones only, with some absent. The sample comprises 100,000 to 150,000 clones, around 94% of which are singletons, and over 0.5% rests with the top ten. The specimen sequenced was PBMCs. All receptors derive from a man aged 80 or over with head and neck cancer. CDR3s include the opening cysteine and the closing phenylalanine or tryptophan.

j_call v_call cdr3_aa
TRBJ2-7 TRBV10-3 CAISESAGSTYEQYF
TRBJ2-7 TRBV18 CASSQGLAGFDEQYF
TRBJ2-7 TRBV4-3 CASSQVPDVGYEQYF
TRBJ2-1 TRBV23-1 CASSQANRDGMSSSYNEQFF
TRBJ2-7 TRBV19 CASSIAGDPYEQYF
TRBJ2-1 TRBV7-2 CASSLSSGSSYNEQFF
TRBJ1-3 TRBV7-2 CASREVREAGNTIYF
TRBJ2-7 TRBV4-2 CASSPGTGSYEQYF
TRBJ2-3 TRBV6-4 CASRPGADTDTQYF
TRBJ1-2 TRBV11-2 CASSLAGLFYGYTF
TRBJ2-7 TRBV6-5 CASTRAGYEQYF
TRBJ2-3 TRBV24-1 CATSDGAWDTQYF
TRBJ1-1 TRBV25-1 CASSESSRTNTEAFF
TRBJ2-5 TRBV21-1 CASSKDGKRETQYF
TRBJ1-6 TRBV5-1 CASSLELPGGNGPLHF
TRBJ2-1 TRBV9 CASSVGTSLNEQFF
TRBJ2-3 TRBV6-5 CASSYSAGGTDTQYF